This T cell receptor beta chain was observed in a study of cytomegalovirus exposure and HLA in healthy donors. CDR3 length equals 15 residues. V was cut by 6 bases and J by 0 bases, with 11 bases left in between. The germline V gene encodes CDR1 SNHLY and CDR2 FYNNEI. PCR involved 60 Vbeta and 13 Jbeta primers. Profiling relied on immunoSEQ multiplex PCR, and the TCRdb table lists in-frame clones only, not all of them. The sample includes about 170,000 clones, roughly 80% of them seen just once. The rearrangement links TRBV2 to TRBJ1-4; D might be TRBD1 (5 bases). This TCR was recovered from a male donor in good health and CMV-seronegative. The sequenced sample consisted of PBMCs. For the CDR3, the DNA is TGTGCCAGCAGAGAATCGACAGCAACTAATGAAAAACTGTTTTTT. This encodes CASRESTATNEKLFF.